This section outlines one T cell receptor beta chain sequence together with its context. The antigen it recognizes is unknown. Nothing much larger sits one base from this clone, and base qualities are not available. The entry originates in a study of beta chain features in type 1 diabetes (dated by TCRdb to the late 2010s). Study-level background: Patients and healthy donors did not differ in mean age, gender distribution, total cell number or subset yield. The study compared TCRB repertoires of sorted circulating CD4+ T cell subsets between recently diagnosed type 1 diabetes patients and matched healthy donors. Regulatory and stem cell-like memory subsets were isolated from only 8 patients and roughly 8 healthy donors, whereas naive and central memory subsets came from all 30 or so donors. Across all samples, roughly 110,000,000 sorted cells were examined, and cell number per subset correlated strongly with RNA yield. Findings and caveats that apply to the study as a whole: Fewer insertions and more nucleotide deletions at VDJ recombination sites were observed in patients with type 1 diabetes, implying thymic rearrangement abnormalities. Shorter templates might have been favored by PCR, but patient and control samples were amplified and corrected together, so both groups would have been affected equally by any skew. Because small numbers of individuals were included in the HLA sub-analyses, any influence of HLA type on TCRB rearrangement was left unresolved. Because cDNA was sequenced instead of genomic DNA, highly expressing activated cells could be over-represented, though the groups showed no difference in activation or CD3 levels. Naive, central memory and regulatory TCRB repertoires appeared more similar among patients than among healthy donors. Type 1 diabetes patients showed a moderate but significant shortening of TCRB CDR3 length in all four CD4+ subsets.

All of the isolated RNA was reverse transcribed with the High Capacity cDNA Reverse Transcription Kit, so expressed TCRB transcripts were sequenced. Deep immunoSEQ sequencing was performed on naive, central memory and regulatory T cell samples, with an average of around 3.4 million total reads per sample. Sorted cells were lysed in RLT buffer, and RNA was extracted using DNase-treated RNeasy Micro or Mini kits according to cell number. Each cell subset was processed separately to prevent cross-contamination, with patient and healthy donor samples processed together. TCRB sequences were amplified from cDNA with the immunoSEQ multiplex PCR, producing 87-bp fragments spanning the CDR3 region. Sequencing of the amplicons was done on the Illumina HiSeq platform. Per the original workflow: PCR bias was computationally corrected using synthetic template baselines, reads within Hamming distance 2 were collapsed, and singletons that could not be merged were discarded. Reads were aligned against IMGT to assign V, D and J genes, CDR3 length and insertions or deletions at six rearrangement sites. Clonotype counts were normalized to sorted cell number within each subset before computing true diversity and Gini coefficients with the tcR R package. Repertoire sharing was quantified using the overlap coefficient calculated on TCRB nucleotide sequences. As a proxy for the pre-selection repertoire, out-of-frame TCRB sequences from naive cells were analyzed. The table comes from immuneACCESS by way of TCRdb, which keeps in-frame sequences with V and J called. Part of the clones is missing from these tables; in studies checked, under half for an unresolved V gene and the rest for unknown reasons. The V and J calls and clone size were taken over from that table, and D and trimming were inferred from the DNA. This sample holds about 360,000 clones; about 12% were observed only once. About 0.018% of the sample is in the top ten clones.

From each donor, a single peripheral blood sample of about 100 mL on average was drawn into heparinised tubes. A BD FACSAria II and a panel including CD45RO, CCR7, CD25, CD127, CD95 and CD27 were used to sort naive, central memory, regulatory and stem cell-like memory CD4+ T cells. A purity above 98% was achieved for all sorted populations. PBMCs were isolated right away by Lymphoprep density gradient centrifugation and were stained directly, without culture. So that batch effects would be minimized, each experiment stained and sorted samples in pairs, pairing one healthy donor with one patient. V is cut by 3 bases and J by 6 bases, and the space between the germline ends is 12 bases. CDR1 and CDR2 are read off the germline V gene as MDHEN and SYDVKM. The CDR3 runs 13 amino acids, cysteine and phenylalanine included. Of the read, only the CDR3 DNA is kept; its 39 bases are in frame from base 1.

The sequence is built from TRBV28 and TRBJ2-7; 5 matching bases give a weak D call of TRBD1. Specimen: naive CD4+ T cells from blood. The intended sense of this specimen's cell subset or site label: true naive CD4+ T cells. This TCR derives from a man aged 18 to 30 in good health. The CDR3 region reads CASSFRVRGEQYF. The DNA sequence is given as TGTGCCAGCAGTTTCAGGGTGCGCGGCGAGCAGTACTTC.